Sequencing of this T cell receptor beta chain was carried out in a study of tumor and adjacent non-tumor tissue in lung cancer (dated by TCRdb to the late 2010s). For the wider study: Of the cohort, around 12 patients had adenocarcinoma, 2 had squamous cell carcinoma and 1 had small cell lung cancer. Among the 15 or so patients, ages ranged from about 31 to 85 years, some ten were men and 5 were women, and disease was TNM stage I to III. Sequencing produced 125,075,908 productive TCRbeta reads in total, an average of approximately 4 million reads per sample. Bulk TCRbeta repertoires were compared between lung tumor tissue and matched distant non-tumor lung tissue obtained from more than twelve lung cancer patients. TCRbeta CDR3 sequencing was performed on roughly 27 paired specimens, with one tumor sample and one normal lung sample collected per patient. The study at large found these results: Because peripheral blood was not sequenced, the blood TCRbeta repertoires of the lung cancer patients in the study went unexamined. TCR diversity was significantly higher in younger patients, and greater tumor TCR diversity was associated with shorter overall survival and shorter disease-free survival. The top 100 clones made up a significantly larger cumulative share of the repertoire in normal lung than in tumor tissue. TCR diversity (inverse Simpson) was significantly higher in tumor than in normal lung tissue (approximately 440 vs 150, P = 0.0075, Mann-Whitney U test). Neither the sequencing platform nor unique molecular identifiers are mentioned in the methods. Only roughly 16 patients were in the cohort, and the authors stated that larger samples and more detailed clinical data are needed.

The library relied on multiplex PCR. Sequencing instrument: Illumina HiSeq 2500. TCRbeta libraries were constructed through three rounds of nested PCR with primers (Table S4) according to protocols modified from ARM-PCR. Before sequencing, PCR products in the 200-500 bp range were cut out of the gel and cleaned up using the QIAquick gel extraction kit. The authors' pipeline ran thus. Trimmomatic was used to clean the reads, FLASH was used to merge the reads into complete CDR3 sequences, and MiTCR was used to assign the reads to V(D)J germline segments. VDJtools was used to compute clonal diversity as the inverse Simpson's index. Productive reads were defined as in-frame sequences without a premature stop codon. TCRdb cleaned the public reads at Q25 with fastp, built clones with MiXCR and kept in-frame beta chains. Entries that share a CDR3 protein sequence are merged under the most common genes and DNA. The V and J calls, along with clone size, are taken from TCRdb and not from the paper's own processing. For this sample there are more than 85,000 distinct CDR3 sequences; 65% appear just once. Roughly 19% of the sample is taken by the ten largest.

The CDR3, from cysteine to phenylalanine, totals 14 residues. Kept here is only the CDR3 DNA, which spans 42 bases and is read in frame from base 1. From a lookup of the germline V gene, CDR1 and CDR2 are SQVTM and ANQGSEA. Bulk unsorted tissue served as the source for RNA extraction, and RNA quality was assessed using a NanoDrop ND-1000 and an Agilent 2100. Distant non-tumor tissue taken more than 3 cm from the tumor edge was used as the normal lung sample. Newly diagnosed lung cancer patients without prior chemotherapy who had been admitted for thoracic surgery in China between August and November 2014 were enrolled as donors. Patients who had received previous radiotherapy or chemotherapy, or who had another concurrent cancer, were excluded from the study. Pieces of surgical tissue measuring 1-2 cm3 were kept in RNAlater solution and held at -80 degrees C until needed. As to this clonotype: No antigen is known for it. The junction shows a germline mismatch at one end, possibly a read error.

Sequenced material: distant non-tumor lung tissue. This clonotype was obtained from a young man with non-small cell lung cancer. The rearranged chain carries TRBV29-1 and TRBJ1-1; TRBD1 agrees with 8 junctional bases. The encoded CDR3 is CSVLTQGADTEAPF. The bases read TGCAGCGTTCTTACTCAGGGGGCGGACACTGAAGCTCCCTTT.